Sequencing of this T cell receptor beta chain was carried out in a study of blood T cells in healthy people across ages. Germline V gene data show CDR1 as MDHEN and CDR2 as SYDVKM. The CDR3 is 14 residues long. Trimming took 4 bases from V and 3 from J, leaving 9 bases between them. A second roughly 6 to 12 cycle PCR used barcoded and J-beta primers. TCRdb analysed the 5' RACE reads with MiXCR anew, one entry per CDR3 protein. The sample shows about 1,500,000 distinct CDR3 sequences, 42% of them seen only once. The material sequenced was blood. This chain links TRBV28 with TRBJ2-2, with D possibly being TRBD1 or TRBD2 (6 bases each). This receptor was taken from a young woman in good health. This CDR3 reads CASSWRGDTGELFF. The CDR3 DNA follows: TGTGCCAGCAGTTGGAGGGGGGACACCGGGGAGCTGTTTTTT.